This T cell receptor (beta chain) was identified in a study of cytomegalovirus exposure and HLA in healthy donors. Overall study: Among about 179 million T cells, an earlier analysis found about 100 million unique TCR beta sequences.

Germline CDR1 ENHRY, CDR2 SYGVKD. This CDR3 region has 12 residues. V lost 10 bases and J lost 1, with 11 bases in between. The PCR ran on 60 Vbeta and 13 Jbeta primers. Clones were sequenced by immunoSEQ multiplex PCR, and TCRdb holds only the in-frame ones, with some missing. This listing includes roughly 100,000 clones. General observations from the study: Later on, analysis showed that most CMV-associated TCR beta chains appeared to be HLA-restricted. Solely CMV serostatus was available to characterize immune exposure. Associated with cytomegalovirus, according to the listing, were about 160 TCR beta chains.

Remarks on this clone: The antigen remains unidentified.

This sequence joins TRBV10-3 and TRBJ2-7; D gene ambiguous. Sequencing input: PBMCs. The source is a man between 40 and 49 years old in good health and CMV-seronegative. The CDR3 DNA sequence: TGTGCCACTGAAAATCAGTCCTACGAGCAGTACTTC. Translated: CATENQSYEQYF.